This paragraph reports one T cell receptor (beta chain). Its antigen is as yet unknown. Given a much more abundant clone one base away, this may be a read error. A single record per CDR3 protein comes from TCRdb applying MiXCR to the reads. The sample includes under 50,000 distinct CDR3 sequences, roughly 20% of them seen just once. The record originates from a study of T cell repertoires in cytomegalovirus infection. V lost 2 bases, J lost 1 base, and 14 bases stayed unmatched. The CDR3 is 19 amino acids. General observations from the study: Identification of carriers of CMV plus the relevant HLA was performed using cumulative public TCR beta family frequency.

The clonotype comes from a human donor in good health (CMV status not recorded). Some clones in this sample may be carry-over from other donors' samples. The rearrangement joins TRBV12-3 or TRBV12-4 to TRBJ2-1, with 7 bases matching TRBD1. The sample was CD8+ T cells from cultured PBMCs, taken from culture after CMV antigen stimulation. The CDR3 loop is CASSLNGAERGRSYNEQFF. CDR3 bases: TGTGCCAGCAGTTTAAATGGGGCGGAAAGGGGGCGGTCCTACAATGAGCAGTTCTTC.